Listed below are T cell receptor beta chains from one sample, sequenced in a study of cytomegalovirus exposure and HLA in healthy donors. The repertoire was sequenced with immunoSEQ multiplex PCR; TCRdb's copy has only in-frame clones and lacks some. Among 150,000 or so clones listed, just under 90% were seen once. Sequencing input: PBMCs. The receptors stem from a woman aged 30 to 39 in good health and CMV-seronegative. CDR3s include the opening cysteine and the closing phenylalanine or tryptophan. The D gene is left open where the match is weak. The size field is filled for only some rows; it gives once, few, many or a size class.

TRBD2	TRBV2	TRBJ2-1	NA	CASSEVAAGTSIQFF	TGTGCCAGCAGTGAAGTAGCTGCCGGGACTAGTATTCAGTTCTTC
NA	TRBV5-1	TRBJ2-2	NA	CASSPGSATNTGELFF	TGCGCCAGCAGCCCAGGATCGGCTACGAACACCGGGGAGCTGTTTTTT
TRBD2	TRBV27	TRBJ2-1	few	CASSFSSGAFSSYNEQFF	TGTGCCAGCAGTTTCTCTAGCGGGGCATTCAGCTCCTACAATGAGCAGTTCTTC
NA	TRBV7-8	TRBJ2-1	NA	CASSLRARGPTSYNEQFF	TGTGCCAGCAGCTTACGCGCCCGCGGCCCGACCTCCTACAATGAGCAGTTCTTC
NA	TRBV27	TRBJ1-5	once	CASSFQNSNQPQHF	TGTGCCAGCAGTTTCCAGAACAGCAATCAGCCCCAGCATTTT
TRBD2	TRBV6-1	TRBJ2-1	NA	CASSAGLAGGDNEQFF	TGTGCCAGCAGTGCGGGACTAGCGGGGGGGGACAATGAGCAGTTCTTC
NA	TRBV2	TRBJ2-3	NA	CASSTGQLSTDTQYF	TGTGCCAGCAGTACCGGACAGCTGAGCACAGATACGCAGTATTTT
NA	TRBV14	TRBJ1-6	NA	CASSPALGLTSSYNSPLHF	TGTGCCAGCAGCCCCGCACTGGGGCTGACGAGCTCCTATAATTCACCCCTCCACTTT
NA	TRBV5-4	TRBJ2-1	NA	CASSDLNQGLDEQFF	TGTGCCAGCAGCGACCTCAACCAGGGGTTGGATGAGCAGTTCTTC
NA	TRBV29-1	TRBJ2-1	once	CSVPSTTYNEQFF	TGCAGCGTTCCTAGCACCACGTACAATGAGCAGTTCTTC
NA	TRBV7-2	TRBJ1-6	NA	CASSHIDRDSPLHF	TGTGCCAGCAGCCATATCGACAGAGATTCACCCCTCCACTTT
NA	TRBV1	TRBJ2-4	NA	CTSSPTPRKPRRRIAKNIQYF	TGCACCAGCAGTCCTACCCCCCGTAAACCCCGGAGAAGGATAGCCAAAAACATTCAGTACTTC
TRBD2	TRBV29-1	TRBJ2-3	NA	CSASGRGRYSTDTQYF	TGCAGCGCCTCTGGGAGGGGCAGATACAGCACAGATACGCAGTATTTT
NA	TRBV7-9	TRBJ1-5	few	CASSLGGDQPQHF	TGTGCCAGCAGCTTAGGGGGGGACCAGCCCCAGCATTTT
NA	TRBV21-1	TRBJ1-5	NA	CASSTQGAHQPQHF	TGTGCCAGCAGCACACAGGGGGCTCATCAGCCCCAGCATTTT
NA	TRBV25-1	TRBJ1-2	NA	CASTAQEGGYTF	TGTGCCAGCACCGCTCAAGAGGGCGGCTACACCTTC
TRBD1	TRBV14	TRBJ1-4	NA	CASSHRQGGREKLFF	TGTGCCAGCAGCCACCGACAGGGAGGTCGGGAAAAACTGTTTTTT
NA	TRBV4-1	TRBJ2-7	NA	CASSQDSLRTDHYEQYF	TGCGCCAGCAGCCAAGATTCCCTAAGGACAGATCACTACGAGCAGTACTTC
TRBD1	TRBV6-1	TRBJ1-5	once	CASSEGQGAWVSNQPQHF	TGTGCCAGCAGTGAGGGACAGGGGGCTTGGGTCAGCAATCAGCCCCAGCATTTT
NA	TRBV5-1	TRBJ2-7	few	CASSLGTTSTYEQYF	TGCGCCAGCAGCTTGGGGACTACCTCTACCTACGAGCAGTACTTC
TRBD1	TRBV4-1	TRBJ2-2	NA	CASSHPGTVTGELFF	TGCGCCAGCAGCCACCCCGGGACAGTGACCGGGGAGCTGTTTTTT
TRBD1	TRBV29-1	TRBJ2-7	NA	CSVAGQGASHEQYF	TGCAGCGTAGCAGGACAGGGTGCTTCCCACGAGCAGTACTTC
TRBD2	TRBV6-5	TRBJ2-7	NA	CASRREGQAYEQYF	TGTGCCAGCAGAAGGGAGGGGCAAGCCTACGAGCAGTACTTC
TRBD2	TRBV5-5	TRBJ2-7	NA	CASSLIFGTSYEQYF	TGTGCCAGCAGCCTTATATTCGGGACTAGTTACGAGCAGTACTTC
TRBD1	TRBV4-1	TRBJ1-2	once	CASSLRGQGAYGYTF	TGCGCCAGCAGCCTCCGCGGGCAGGGGGCATATGGCTACACCTTC
TRBD1	TRBV5-1	TRBJ1-2	NA	CASSVTGRFGYGYTF	TGCGCCAGCAGCGTGACAGGGAGGTTTGGCTATGGCTACACCTTC
TRBD2	TRBV7-2	TRBJ2-3	NA	CASSLSGGATDTQYF	TGTGCCAGCAGCCTTAGCGGGGGGGCCACAGATACGCAGTATTTT
TRBD1	TRBV10-2	TRBJ1-1	few	CASSESLNGLGDSNTEAFF	TGCGCCAGCAGTGAGTCTCTTAACGGGCTCGGGGACAGTAACACTGAAGCTTTCTTT
TRBD1	TRBV29-1	TRBJ2-7	NA	CSVYRGFEQYF	TGCAGCGTCTACAGGGGATTCGAGCAGTACTTC
NA	TRBV11-2	TRBJ2-4	NA	CASSLRDTKAKNIQYF	TGTGCCAGCAGCTTAAGGGACACTAAAGCCAAAAACATTCAGTACTTC
NA	TRBV30	TRBJ2-7	NA	CAWSGQGGEQSF	TGTGCCTGGAGTGGGCAGGGTGGTGAGCAGTCCTTC
NA	TRBV4-1	TRBJ1-3	NA	CASSAEATASGNTIYF	TGCGCCAGCAGCGCCGAGGCAACGGCGTCTGGAAACACCATATATTTT
NA	TRBV27	TRBJ1-1	NA	CASSLFSHQNTEAFF	TGTGCCAGCAGTTTATTCTCACATCAGAACACTGAAGCTTTCTTT
TRBD2	TRBV6-5	TRBJ2-3	NA	CASSLAGESTDTQYF	TGTGCCAGCAGTTTAGCGGGGGAGAGCACAGATACGCAGTATTTT
NA	TRBV10-3	TRBJ2-1	NA	CAISDGTNYNEQFF	TGTGCCATCAGTGATGGGACAAACTACAATGAGCAGTTCTTC
NA	TRBV2	TRBJ2-7	NA	CASGADGSYEQYF	TGTGCCAGCGGCGCCGACGGGTCCTACGAGCAGTACTTC
NA	TRBV2	TRBJ2-5	NA	CASSTGTAREKYF	TGTGCCAGCAGTACTGGGACTGCGAGGGAGAAGTACTTC
TRBD1	TRBV2	TRBJ2-1	NA	CASRGQSSYNEQFF	TGTGCCAGCAGGGGACAGAGCTCCTACAATGAGCAGTTCTTC